Listed below are T cell receptor beta chains from one sample, sequenced in a study of blood T cell repertoires in COVID-19. The repertoire was sequenced with immunoSEQ multiplex PCR; TCRdb's copy has only in-frame clones and lacks some. The sample lists around 290,000 clones; around 88% were seen once. Sequencing was carried out using peripheral blood. These receptors were obtained from a man between 35 and 55 years old with acute or convalescent COVID-19. Each CDR3 is given with its conserved first and last residue. D genes are given only for firm matches. For some rows the clone size is stated as once, few or many, or as a class when expanded; others skip it.

V	J	D	size	CDR3	DNA
TRBV2	TRBJ2-3	TRBD1	NA	CASILNRGDTQYF	TGTGCCAGCATTCTGAACAGGGGAGATACGCAGTATTTT
TRBV4-1	TRBJ1-5	NA	NA	CASSQDDRSNQPQHF	TGCGCCAGCAGCCAAGATGACAGGAGCAATCAGCCCCAGCATTTT
TRBV19	TRBJ2-3	TRBD2	once	CASKPTSGEDTQYF	TGTGCCAGTAAACCGACTAGCGGAGAAGATACGCAGTATTTT
TRBV7-8	TRBJ2-7	TRBD1	NA	CASSPGGGPQQYF	TGTGCCAGCAGCCCAGGGGGTGGACCCCAGCAGTACTTC
TRBV12-3/TRBV12-4	TRBJ1-2	NA	NA	CASSQGAIYGYTF	TGTGCCAGCAGCCAAGGGGCAATCTATGGCTACACCTTC
TRBV12-5	TRBJ2-7	NA	NA	CASGWAGTNYEQYF	TGTGCTAGTGGTTGGGCAGGTACCAACTACGAGCAGTACTTC
TRBV6-5	TRBJ1-1	NA	NA	CASNTYREGTEAFF	TGTGCCAGCAACACCTACAGGGAGGGGACTGAAGCTTTCTTT
TRBV18	TRBJ1-1	TRBD1	NA	CASSPTHIGTDEAFF	TGTGCCAGCTCACCGACACATATTGGGACAGATGAAGCTTTCTTT
TRBV4-1	TRBJ1-1	NA	NA	CASSQGRGGVSTEAFF	TGCGCCAGCAGCCAAGGCAGAGGGGGGGTGAGCACTGAAGCTTTCTTT
TRBV2	TRBJ1-1	TRBD1	NA	CASSLPGGEAFF	TGTGCCAGCAGTCTTCCAGGGGGAGAAGCTTTCTTT
TRBV18	TRBJ2-2	NA	NA	CASSPRPVSNTGELFF	TGTGCCAGCTCACCACGGCCAGTCTCCAACACCGGGGAGCTGTTTTTT
TRBV20-1	TRBJ1-2	NA	NA	CSARGTFGYTF	TGCAGTGCTAGGGGGACTTTTGGCTACACCTTC
TRBV7-2	TRBJ2-4	NA	NA	CASSPGLAKNIQYF	TGTGCCAGCAGCCCCGGACTAGCCAAAAACATTCAGTACTTC
TRBV27	TRBJ2-2	TRBD1	NA	CASSAGTGGSGELFF	TGTGCCAGCAGTGCAGGGACAGGGGGCAGCGGGGAGCTGTTTTTT
TRBV5-5	TRBJ2-6	TRBD1	NA	CASSPIQGALMSGANVLTF	TGTGCCAGCAGCCCGATACAGGGGGCGCTTATGTCTGGGGCCAACGTCCTGACTTTC
TRBV7-2	TRBJ1-1	NA	NA	CASSSGPLGGAFF	TGTGCCAGCAGCTCCGGACCTCTCGGCGGGGCTTTCTTT
TRBV5-1	TRBJ2-3	TRBD2	NA	CASSTMSGAATDTQYF	TGCGCCAGCAGCACTATGAGCGGGGCCGCCACAGATACGCAGTATTTT
TRBV4-2	TRBJ1-1	NA	NA	CASSQDRTGSTEAFF	TGTGCCAGCAGCCAAGATAGAACAGGGAGCACTGAAGCTTTCTTT
TRBV5-6	TRBJ1-2	TRBD1	NA	CASSLLPGPGGLYGYTF	TGTGCCAGCAGCCTGCTCCCCGGGCCAGGGGGCCTCTATGGCTACACCTTC
TRBV7-9	TRBJ1-1	NA	NA	CASSLGSSLNTEAFF	TGTGCCAGCAGCTTAGGTAGCAGTCTGAACACTGAAGCTTTCTTT
TRBV7-6	TRBJ1-5	NA	once	CASSAIAGAVQPQHF	TGTGCCAGCAGTGCAATCGCGGGGGCGGTTCAGCCCCAGCATTTT
TRBV6-5	TRBJ1-2	TRBD1	NA	CASSRDRGSYGYTF	TGTGCCAGCAGTCGGGACAGGGGGAGCTATGGCTACACCTTC
TRBV5-1	TRBJ1-1	TRBD1	NA	CASSLDRGNTEAFF	TGCGCCAGCAGCTTGGACAGGGGGAACACTGAAGCTTTCTTT
TRBV6-1	TRBJ2-3	NA	NA	CASSEWPTWSTDTQYF	TGTGCCAGCAGTGAATGGCCGACATGGTCCACAGATACGCAGTATTTT
TRBV19	TRBJ1-1	NA	NA	CASSMQGRSGEAFF	TGTGCCAGTAGTATGCAAGGTCGGTCGGGGGAAGCTTTCTTT
TRBV5-6	TRBJ1-5	NA	NA	CASTNRRAGHQPQHF	TGTGCCAGCACCAACCGGAGGGCAGGTCATCAGCCCCAGCATTTT
TRBV19	TRBJ1-2	TRBD1	NA	CASSTTQGARGYTF	TGTGCCAGTAGTACTACCCAGGGGGCAAGGGGCTACACCTTC
TRBV1	TRBJ1-1	NA	NA	CTSRARQGRGTEAFF	TGCACCAGCCGGGCCCGACAGGGAAGGGGCACTGAAGCTTTCTTT
TRBV7-7	TRBJ2-1	NA	NA	CASSLFQGPYNEQFF	TGTGCCAGCAGCTTATTCCAGGGGCCGTACAATGAGCAGTTCTTC
TRBV6-6	TRBJ1-2	TRBD1	NA	CAGGPGGYGYTF	TGTGCCGGAGGTCCAGGGGGATATGGCTACACCTTC
TRBV6-1	TRBJ1-2	TRBD1	NA	CASSERTGGAFSGYTF	TGTGCCAGCAGTGAACGGACAGGGGGCGCGTTCAGTGGCTACACCTTC
TRBV15	TRBJ2-7	TRBD1	NA	CATSRGGTGWITSDEQYF	TGTGCCACCAGCAGAGGGGGGACAGGGTGGATCACTAGCGACGAGCAGTACTTC
TRBV28	TRBJ1-6	NA	NA	CASTRDMGSPLHF	TGTGCCAGCACCCGGGACATGGGTTCACCCCTCCACTTT
TRBV7-9	TRBJ2-1	NA	once	CASSRALNEQFF	TGTGCCAGCAGCCGCGCCTTAAATGAGCAGTTCTTC
TRBV9	TRBJ2-7	NA	NA	CASSVAGNPTKQYF	TGTGCCAGCAGCGTTGCGGGCAATCCTACGAAGCAGTACTTC
TRBV30	TRBJ1-2	NA	few	CAWSVQWHYGYTF	TGTGCCTGGAGTGTACAGTGGCACTATGGCTACACCTTC
TRBV7-2	TRBJ2-7	NA	once	CASSLGSGYEQYF	TGTGCCAGCAGCTTGGGATCAGGGTACGAGCAGTACTTC
TRBV6-5	TRBJ2-7	TRBD1	once	CANPTGGSYEQYF	TGTGCCAACCCGACAGGGGGTTCATACGAGCAGTACTTC
TRBV11-2	TRBJ2-1	NA	NA	CASTLATRNEQFF	TGTGCCAGCACCCTCGCAACCCGGAATGAGCAGTTCTTC
TRBV27	TRBJ2-1	TRBD2	once	CASRSSGIYNEQFF	TGTGCCAGCAGGAGTAGCGGGATCTACAATGAGCAGTTCTTC
TRBV9	TRBJ1-4	NA	once	CASSADDGVNEKLFF	TGTGCCAGCAGCGCCGACGACGGAGTTAATGAAAAACTGTTTTTT
TRBV6-5	TRBJ2-1	TRBD1	NA	CASTGGQGAYNEQFF	TGTGCCAGCACTGGCGGGCAGGGGGCTTACAATGAGCAGTTCTTC